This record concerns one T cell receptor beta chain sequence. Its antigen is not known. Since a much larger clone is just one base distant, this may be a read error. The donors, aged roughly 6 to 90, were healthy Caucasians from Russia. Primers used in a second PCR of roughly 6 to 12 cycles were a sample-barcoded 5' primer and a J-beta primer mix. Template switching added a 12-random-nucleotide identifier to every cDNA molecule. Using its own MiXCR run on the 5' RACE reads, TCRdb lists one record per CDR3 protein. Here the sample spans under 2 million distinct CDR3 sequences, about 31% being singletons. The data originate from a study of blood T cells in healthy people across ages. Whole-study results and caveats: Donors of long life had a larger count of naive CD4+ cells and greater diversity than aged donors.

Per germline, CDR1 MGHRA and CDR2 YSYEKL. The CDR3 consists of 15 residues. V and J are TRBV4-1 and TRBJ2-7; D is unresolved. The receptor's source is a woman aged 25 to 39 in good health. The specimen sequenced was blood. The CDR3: CASSQVYGPTYERYF. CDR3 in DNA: TGCGCCAGCAGCCAAGTTTACGGACCCACCTACGAGCGGTACTTC.